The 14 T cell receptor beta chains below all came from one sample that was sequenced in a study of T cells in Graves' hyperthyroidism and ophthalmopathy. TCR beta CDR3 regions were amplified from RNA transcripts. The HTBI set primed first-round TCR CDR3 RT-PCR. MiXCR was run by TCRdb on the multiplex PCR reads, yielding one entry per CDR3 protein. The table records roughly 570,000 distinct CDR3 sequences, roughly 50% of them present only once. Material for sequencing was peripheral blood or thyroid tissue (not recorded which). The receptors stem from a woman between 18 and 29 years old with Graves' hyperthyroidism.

The CDR3 sequence: CAIRDYNEQYF. DNA of the CDR3: TGTGCCATCCGGGACTACAATGAGCAGTACTTC. The chain employs TRBV7-9 and TRBJ2-7; 7 bases match TRBD2. The CDR3 is 11 residues long. Per germline, CDR1 SEHNR and CDR2 FQNEAQ (reference sequence). With V trimmed by 10 bases and J by 7 bases, 7 bases remained unmatched.

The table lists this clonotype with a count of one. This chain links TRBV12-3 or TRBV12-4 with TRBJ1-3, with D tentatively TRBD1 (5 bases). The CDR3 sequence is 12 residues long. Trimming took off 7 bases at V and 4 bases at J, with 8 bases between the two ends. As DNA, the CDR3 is TGTGCCAGCATCAGACAGGGAAACACCATATATTTT. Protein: CASIRQGNTIYF.

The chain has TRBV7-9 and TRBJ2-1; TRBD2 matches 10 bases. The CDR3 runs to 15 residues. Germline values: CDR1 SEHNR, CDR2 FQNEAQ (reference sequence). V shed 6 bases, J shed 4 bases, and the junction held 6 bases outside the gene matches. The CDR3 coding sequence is TGTGCCAGCAGGCGAGGGACTAGCGAGTACAATGAGCAGTTCTTC. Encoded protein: CASRRGTSEYNEQFF.

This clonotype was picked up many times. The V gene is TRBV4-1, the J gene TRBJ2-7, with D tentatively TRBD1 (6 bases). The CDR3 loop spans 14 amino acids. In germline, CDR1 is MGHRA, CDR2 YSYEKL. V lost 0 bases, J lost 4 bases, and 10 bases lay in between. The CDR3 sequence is CASSQENRVYEQYF. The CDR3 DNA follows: TGCGCCAGCAGCCAAGAGAACAGGGTGTACGAGCAGTACTTC.

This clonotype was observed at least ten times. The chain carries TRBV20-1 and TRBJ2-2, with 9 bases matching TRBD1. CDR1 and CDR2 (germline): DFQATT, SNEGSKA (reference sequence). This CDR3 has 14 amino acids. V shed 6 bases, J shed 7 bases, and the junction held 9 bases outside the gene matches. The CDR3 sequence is CSAFRDREGGELFF. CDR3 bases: TGCAGTGCGTTCCGGGACAGGGAAGGCGGGGAGCTGTTTTTT.

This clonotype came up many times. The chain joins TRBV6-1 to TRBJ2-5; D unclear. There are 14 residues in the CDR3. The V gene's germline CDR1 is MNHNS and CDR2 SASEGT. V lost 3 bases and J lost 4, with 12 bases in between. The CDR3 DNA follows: TGTGCCAGCAGTGAGTGGGGTGATGGAGAGACCCAGTACTTC. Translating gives CASSEWGDGETQYF.

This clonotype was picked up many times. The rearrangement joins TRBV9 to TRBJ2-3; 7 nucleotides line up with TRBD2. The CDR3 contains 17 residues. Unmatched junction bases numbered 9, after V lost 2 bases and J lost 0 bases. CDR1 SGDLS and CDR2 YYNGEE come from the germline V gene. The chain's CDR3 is CASSVTVAGSSTDTQYF. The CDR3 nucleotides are TGTGCCAGCAGCGTTACAGTAGCGGGTTCTAGCACAGATACGCAGTATTTT.

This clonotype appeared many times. The DNA for the CDR3 is TGTGCCAGCAGCGATGGGAGCCGCGGGAGTTTCGAAAAACTGTTTTTT. Amino acid sequence: CASSDGSRGSFEKLFF. The V gene is TRBV9, the J gene TRBJ1-4; D is undetermined. This CDR3 contains 16 residues. The V and J ends lost 3 bases and 8 bases respectively, with 20 bases between them. Germline V gene sequence: CDR1 SGDLS, CDR2 YYNGEE.

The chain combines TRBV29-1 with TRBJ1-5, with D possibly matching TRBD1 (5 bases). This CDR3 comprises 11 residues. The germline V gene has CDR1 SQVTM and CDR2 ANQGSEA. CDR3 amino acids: CSLDGGQPQHF. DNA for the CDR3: TGCAGTTTAGATGGGGGTCAGCCCCAGCATTTT. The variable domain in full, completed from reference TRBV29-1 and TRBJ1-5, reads SAVISQKPSRDICQRGTSLTIQCQVDSQVTMMFWYRQQPGQSLTLIATANQGSEATYESGFVIDKFPISRPNLTFSTLTVSNMSPEDSSIYLCSLDGGQPQHFGDGTRLSIL.

The CDR3 nucleotides are TGCAGCGTAGGGCGGGTACGGGGACAGTACTATGGCTACACCTTC. Its translation is CSVGRVRGQYYGYTF. This chain connects TRBV29-1 to TRBJ1-2, with 7 bases aligning to TRBD1. This CDR3 is 15 amino acids long. Germline CDR1 SQVTM, CDR2 ANQGSEA. The V gene end was trimmed by 6 bases and the J gene end by 3 bases; junction bases not matched to a gene: 13.

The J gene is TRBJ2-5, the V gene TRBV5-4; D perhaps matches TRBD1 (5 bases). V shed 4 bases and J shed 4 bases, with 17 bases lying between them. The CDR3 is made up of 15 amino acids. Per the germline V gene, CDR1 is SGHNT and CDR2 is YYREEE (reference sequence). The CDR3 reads CASSGDAVRGETQYF. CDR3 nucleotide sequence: TGTGCCAGCAGCGGCGACGCGGTAAGGGGAGAGACCCAGTACTTC.

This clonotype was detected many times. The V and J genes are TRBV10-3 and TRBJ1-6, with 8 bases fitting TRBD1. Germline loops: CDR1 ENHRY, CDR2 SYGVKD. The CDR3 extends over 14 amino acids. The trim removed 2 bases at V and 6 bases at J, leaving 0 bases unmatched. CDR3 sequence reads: CAISEGQGNSPLHF. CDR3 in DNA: TGTGCCATCAGTGAGGGACAGGGTAATTCACCCCTCCACTTT.

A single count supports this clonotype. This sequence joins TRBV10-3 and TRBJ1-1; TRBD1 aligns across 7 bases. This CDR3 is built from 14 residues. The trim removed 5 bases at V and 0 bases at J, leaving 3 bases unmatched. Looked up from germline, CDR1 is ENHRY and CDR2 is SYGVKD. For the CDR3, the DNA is TGTGCCATCAGTTTTCAGGGGGTGAACACTGAAGCTTTCTTT. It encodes CAISFQGVNTEAFF.

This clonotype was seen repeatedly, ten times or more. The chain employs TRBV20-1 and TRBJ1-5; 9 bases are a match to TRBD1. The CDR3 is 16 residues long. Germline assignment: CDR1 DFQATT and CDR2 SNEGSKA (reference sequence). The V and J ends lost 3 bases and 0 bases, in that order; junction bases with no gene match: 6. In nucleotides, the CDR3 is TGCAGTGCTAGGACAGGGGGGTTGGGTAGCAATCAGCCCCAGCATTTT. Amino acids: CSARTGGLGSNQPQHF.